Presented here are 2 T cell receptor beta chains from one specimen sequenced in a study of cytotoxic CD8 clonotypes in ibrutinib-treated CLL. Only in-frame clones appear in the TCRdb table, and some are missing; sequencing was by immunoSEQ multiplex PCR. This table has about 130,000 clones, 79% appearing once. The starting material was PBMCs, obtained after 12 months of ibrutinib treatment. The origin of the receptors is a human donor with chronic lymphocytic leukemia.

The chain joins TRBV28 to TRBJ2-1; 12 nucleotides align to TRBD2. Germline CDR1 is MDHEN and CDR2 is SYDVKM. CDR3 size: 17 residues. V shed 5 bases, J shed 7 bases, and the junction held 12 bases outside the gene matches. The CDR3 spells CASSLRLTSGRRNEQFF. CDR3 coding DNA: TGTGCCAGCAGTCTCAGGCTTACTAGCGGGAGGAGGAATGAGCAGTTCTTC.

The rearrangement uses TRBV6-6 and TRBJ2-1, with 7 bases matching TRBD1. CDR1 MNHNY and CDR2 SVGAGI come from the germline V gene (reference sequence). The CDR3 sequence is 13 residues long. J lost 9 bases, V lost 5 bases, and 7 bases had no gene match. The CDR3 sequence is CASSPWTGPEQFF. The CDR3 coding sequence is TGTGCCAGCAGTCCATGGACAGGACCTGAGCAGTTCTTC.